Included here is one TCR beta chain sequence, with context. The antigen remains unidentified. The data originate from a study of T cell repertoires in cytomegalovirus infection. Turning to the study itself: Indications of both CMV infection and matching HLA type were provided by public TCR beta signatures. Overall study findings and caveats: Using cumulative public TCR beta family frequency, the authors identified those who carried CMV together with the relevant HLA.

The CDR3 covers 11 residues. Per the germline V gene, CDR1 is LNHDA and CDR2 is SQIVND (reference sequence). Trimming removed 5 bases from V and 7 bases from J, with 8 bases in between. Each CDR3 protein is one row after TCRdb ran MiXCR on the reads. The table has some 270,000 distinct CDR3 sequences, about 18% seen once; the top ten hold over 40%. The receptor was derived from a human donor in good health (CMV status not recorded). Some clones in this sample may be carry-over from other donors' samples. Specimen: CD8+ T cells from PBMCs. The genes are TRBV19 and TRBJ1-1; no clear D gene. The CDR3 region has the DNA TGTGCCAGTAGTGATGGAGATGAAGCTTTCTTT. This sequence encodes CASSDGDEAFF.